This is a list of T cell receptor beta chains from one sample in a study of cytomegalovirus exposure and HLA in healthy donors. The repertoire was sequenced with immunoSEQ multiplex PCR; TCRdb's copy has only in-frame clones and lacks some. In the table there are approximately 200,000 clones, approximately 79% of which are singletons. The specimen was PBMCs. These receptor sequences come from a man between 18 and 35 years old in good health and CMV-seronegative. The CDR3 runs from the conserved cysteine through the conserved F or W. The D gene is left open where the match is weak. Clone size is stated in some rows and not others, as once, few, many or a class when expanded.

cdr3_aa,j_call,clone_size,d_call,v_call
CAWSPPGTVNEKLFF,TRBJ1-4,.,.,TRBV30
CASSPGGSYNEQFF,TRBJ2-1,few,TRBD2,TRBV18
CASSSARTSGRVGTGELFF,TRBJ2-2,.,TRBD2,TRBV7-9
CASSPTKNAKSYGYTF,TRBJ1-2,.,.,TRBV19
CATSASDNEQFF,TRBJ2-1,.,.,TRBV15
CASSSTRTGRTGNTIYF,TRBJ1-3,.,TRBD1,TRBV7-2
CASSWGAGGSYEQYF,.,.,TRBD2,TRBV7-7
CASSGTISYNEQFF,TRBJ2-1,.,.,TRBV9
CASSVRDSTQGTEAFF,TRBJ1-1,.,.,TRBV7-8
CASQDRYSNQPQHF,TRBJ1-5,.,.,TRBV19
CATSRDRGSEKLFF,TRBJ1-4,.,TRBD1,TRBV15
CASSADSYYGYTF,TRBJ1-2,.,.,TRBV9
CASSLTGGQGTYEQYF,TRBJ2-7,.,TRBD1,TRBV7-3
CSVYTGDRHEKLFF,TRBJ1-4,.,TRBD1,TRBV29-1
CASSPVDRVINEQFF,TRBJ2-1,.,TRBD1,TRBV5-1